This T cell receptor (beta chain) comes out of a study of shared clonotypes between healthy human individuals. The CDR3 covers 14 residues. The V and J ends lost 3 bases and 4 bases respectively, with 12 bases between them. CDR1 and CDR2 from the germline V gene are SEHNR and FQNEAQ (reference sequence). Assay: immunoSEQ multiplex PCR; the TCRdb copy retains only in-frame clones and omits some. The repertoire holds 2 million to 2.5 million clones, about 90% seen once, with 0.3% to 0.45% in the top ten. On this clone: Its cognate antigen is unknown.

Study-level findings and limits: Generation of non-shared clonotypes was less probable than generation of clonotypes shared by all four donors.

The sample consisted of naive CD4+ T cells from PBMCs. Subset meaning: CD45RA+ positively selected. The chain carries TRBV7-9 and TRBJ1-1; D possibly corresponds to TRBD1 (6 bases). The receptor was derived from a man between 18 and 29 years old in good health. Some clones in this sample may be carry-over from other donors' samples. DNA for the CDR3: TGTGCCAGCAGCTTCAACCAGGGGAGCACTGAAGCTTTCTTT. This codes for CASSFNQGSTEAFF.